Included here is one T cell receptor beta chain sequence, with context. It has no known antigen specificity. Nothing much larger sits one base from this clone, and base qualities are not available. Participants in the prospective study were enrolled through a virtual design, were aged roughly 18 to 100 years, and lived in about two dozen United States geographic areas. Cohort assignment in the prospective study relied on participant-reported clinical history from a screening survey and a study questionnaire. For ImmuneRACE Cohort 3, a participant was defined as recovered based on two consecutive negative NP/OP PCR tests, clearance by a healthcare professional, or resolution of symptoms. In the prospective study, mobile phlebotomists collected whole blood, serum and a nasopharyngeal or oropharyngeal swab from each participant. Over an approximately 2-month period, participants in the prospective study had the option of providing additional blood draws and questionnaires. Before DNA extraction, prospective study blood samples were shipped either frozen or at room temperature.

The CDR3, cysteine through phenylalanine, is 17 amino acids long. Of all the DNA, just the CDR3 is kept, 51 bases in frame from base 1. The germline V gene sets CDR1 to KGHSH and CDR2 to LQKENI. The V end gives up 4 bases and the J end 8 bases, leaving 16 bases in the junction not matched to a gene. This sample is drawn from a study of blood T cell repertoires in COVID-19 (dated by TCRdb to 2018 to 2021). The study in broad terms: Samples covering the acute and convalescent phases of COVID-19 were provided by collaborators in the United States, Italy and Spain. The repertoires were made available in a free public database intended to serve as a resource for research on the immune response to SARS-CoV-2. The samples were drawn from the first 160 participants of the ongoing ImmuneRACE study and from 950 to 1,500 subjects provided by 6 global collaborators. Nearly every sample came with metadata listing a de-identified subject ID, COVID-19 status, age in years and sex. Subjects who had been exposed to COVID-19, were actively infected with it, or had recovered from it provided the deeply sampled blood TCRbeta repertoires that made up the dataset. Where HLA class I and class II types were available, the types were taken from metadata supplied by the sample provider, not from assay-based typing. The material from the prospective study consisted of cDNA or gDNA derived from T cells, B-cell-depleted T cells, or PBMCs.

The study at large found these results: How much clinical and demographic metadata was included differed by source and by participant, and the metadata was provided uncurated.

TCRbeta CDR3 regions were amplified from genomic DNA by means of the immunoSEQ Assay, a bias-controlled multiplex PCR. Turning to the authors' computational methods: Within the assay, amplification of reference gene primers was used to estimate how many nucleated cells each sample contained. To quantify the absolute abundance of each unique TCRbeta CDR3 rearrangement, sequence reads were collapsed and filtered. For each sample, productive Simpson clonality was calculated by taking the square root of Simpson's diversity index across productive rearrangements. The source is immuneACCESS, and TCRdb retained only in-frame sequences with V and J called. Part of the clones is not carried over; for the studies checked, unresolved V genes explain less than half of this, and the remainder is unexplained. The V and J calls and clone size come from that table; D and trimming were worked out from the DNA. The sample data list around 480,000 clones, and approximately 90% of these were observed just once. Roughly 0.7% of the sample lies in the top ten.

Sequences were obtained from PBMCs or T cells enriched from blood (not recorded which). The rearranged chain carries TRBV18 and TRBJ2-1; 8 junctional bases match TRBD2. The TCR sequence derives from a woman in her late teens or twenties who had recovered from COVID-19. The nucleotide sequence reads as follows: TGTGCCAGCTCACGGACCTCGGGGGGGGCCGGGGGCGATGAGCAGTTCTTC. Protein translation: CASSRTSGGAGGDEQFF.